This T cell receptor beta chain was recorded in a study of T cell changes during pregnancy in multiple sclerosis. CDR1 SGHVS and CDR2 FNYEAQ come from the germline V gene. Trimming cost V 4 bases and J 0 bases; bases outside gene matches: 8. The length of the CDR3 is 17 residues. Assay used: immunoSEQ multiplex PCR; TCRdb lists only in-frame clones, some missing. The data show about 97,000 clones, about 91% seen once. This TCR derives from a female donor with multiple sclerosis, enrolled in a pregnancy study. The chain employs TRBV7-6 and TRBJ1-3; the match to TRBD1 covers 8 bases. Source: peripheral blood, taken in the second trimester of pregnancy. This chain's CDR3 is CASSYSRTGTSGNTIYF. The CDR3 DNA is TGTGCCAGCAGCTATAGCCGGACAGGGACCTCTGGAAACACCATATATTTT.